The clone carrying this T cell receptor (beta chain) appeared many times. These data are taken from a study of T cells in Graves' hyperthyroidism and ophthalmopathy. Regions amplified from RNA transcripts were the TCR beta CDR3 regions. The HTBI primer set was used in a first-round RT-PCR of the TCR CDR3. TCRdb passed the multiplex PCR reads through MiXCR, listing each CDR3 protein once. The table lists under 400,000 distinct CDR3 sequences, 14% of them singletons, with approximately 10% in the top ten. CDR3 length equals 11 residues. V lost 8 bases and J 7 bases, leaving 9 bases between the germline ends. The germline CDR1 and CDR2 sequences are MNHEY and SMNVEV (reference sequence).

Sequenced input: blood. This sequence originates from a woman in her fifties or sixties with Graves' hyperthyroidism. V and J are TRBV27 and TRBJ2-1; D is perhaps TRBD2 (6 bases). This CDR3 is CASASENEQFF. CDR3 bases: TGTGCCAGCGCTAGCGAGAATGAGCAGTTCTTC.